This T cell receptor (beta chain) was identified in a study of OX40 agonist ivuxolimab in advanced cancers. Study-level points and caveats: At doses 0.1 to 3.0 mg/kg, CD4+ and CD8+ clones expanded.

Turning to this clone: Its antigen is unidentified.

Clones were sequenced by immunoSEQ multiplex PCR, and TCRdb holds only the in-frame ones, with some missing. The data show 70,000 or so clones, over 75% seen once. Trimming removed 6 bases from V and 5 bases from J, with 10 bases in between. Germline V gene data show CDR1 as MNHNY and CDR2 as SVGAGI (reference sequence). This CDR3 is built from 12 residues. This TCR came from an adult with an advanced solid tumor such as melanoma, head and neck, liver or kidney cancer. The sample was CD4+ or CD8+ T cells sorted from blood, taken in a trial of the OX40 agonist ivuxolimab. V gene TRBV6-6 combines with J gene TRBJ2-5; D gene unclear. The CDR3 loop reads CASRAGQETQYF. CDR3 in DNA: TGTGCCAGCAGGGCCGGGCAGGAGACCCAGTACTTC.